This T cell receptor (beta chain) was profiled in a study of cytomegalovirus exposure and HLA in healthy donors. Whole-study findings and limits: The Asian-associated ancestry cluster reportedly had fewer N-insertions than the roughly 670-donor mean in a later analysis. Cytomegalovirus association was listed for approximately 160 TCR beta chains.

Each of the donors was a healthy bone marrow donor. Germline lookup yields CDR1 SEHNR and CDR2 FQNEAQ (reference sequence). The CDR3 sequence is 11 residues long. V was shortened by 6 bases and J by 7 bases, with 8 bases between the two germline ends. In the PCR, 60 Vbeta and 13 Jbeta primers were used. TCRdb keeps only in-frame clones here, not all; method: immunoSEQ multiplex PCR. The table shows 95,000 to 110,000 clones, with around 74% occurring only once. Remarks on this clone: Antigen specificity is unknown.

The sample comprised PBMCs. The receptor was derived from a woman in her forties in good health and CMV-seropositive. The V gene is TRBV7-9, the J gene TRBJ2-3, with D unclear. CDR3 residues: CASSGPNTQYF. For the CDR3, the DNA is TGTGCCAGCAGTGGGCCCAATACGCAGTATTTT. The whole variable domain, remainder taken from reference TRBV7-9 and TRBJ2-3, is DTGVSQNPRHKITKRGQNVTFRCDPISEHNRLYWYRQTLGQGPEFLTYFQNEAQLEKSRLLSDRFSAERPKGSFSTLEIQRTEQGDSAMYLCASSGPNTQYFGPGTRLTVL.